The subject of this entry is one TCR beta chain. Its antigen remains unidentified. With the read ending 3 residues before the CDR3 end, the germline J gene is used to fill in that end. The V gene's germline CDR1 is SGHVS and CDR2 FQNEAQ. The CDR3 contains 16 residues. The ends were cut back, 5 bases at V and 2 bases at J, with 18 bases in the middle. The data belong to a study of T cell clonality in common variable immunodeficiency. Control and CVID samples contributed equal amounts of genomic DNA. Data came from immunoSEQ multiplex PCR; TCRdb stores just in-frame clones and leaves some out. The data show approximately 5,700 clones, with none appearing a single time. General study results and limits: Reportedly, TCR beta sequences from common variable immunodeficiency showed fewer deletions and N-nucleotide insertions.

This receptor was obtained from a human donor with common variable immunodeficiency. The rearrangement uses TRBV7-8 and TRBJ2-5; perhaps TRBD1 as D (6 bases). The sample consisted of peripheral blood mononuclear cells. The CDR3 reads CASSRIQRTAQETQYF. The part of the CDR3 DNA that was read is TGTGCCAGCAGCCGAATACAAAGGACAGCTCAAGAGACC.